This T cell receptor (beta chain) stems from a study of T cell clonality in common variable immunodeficiency. In this sample, this clone turned up many times. Antigen: not known. Coverage ceases 3 residues before the CDR3 finishes, and the germline J gene fills in the end. Deletions cut 0 bases from V and 6 bases from J, with 14 bases between. CDR3 length: 15 amino acids. Germline V gene lookup returns CDR1 GTSNPN and CDR2 SVGIG (reference sequence). This table comes from immunoSEQ multiplex PCR, and its TCRdb copy is limited to in-frame clones, with some not included. This sample has some 16,000 clones and no singletons, with roughly 15% in the ten largest. Study-wide points: In common variable immunodeficiency, TCR beta chains reportedly carried fewer deletions and N-nucleotide insertions.

The sequence was obtained from a human donor with common variable immunodeficiency. The genes are TRBV30 and TRBJ2-2, with a weak D call TRBD2 (6 bases). Sequenced material: peripheral blood mononuclear cells. CDR3: CAWSVRQGLAGELFF. The covered CDR3 bases are TGTGCCTGGAGTGTACGTCAGGGACTGGCCGGGGAG.